The 13 T cell receptor beta chains in this list originate from one sample, sequenced in a study of CD8 T cells in Susac syndrome. With random hexamers, reverse transcription was performed on roughly 0.5 to 1 ug of RNA. TCRdb re-derived calls from the immunoSEQ multiplex PCR reads in MiXCR, one entry per CDR3 protein. The profile shows about 300,000 distinct CDR3 sequences, roughly 85% of them singletons. Material for sequencing was CD8+ T cells from PBMCs. These receptors were obtained from a human donor with multiple sclerosis.

V and J are TRBV24-1 and TRBJ2-3; D uncertain. The CDR3 contains 15 residues. The V gene lost 1 base and the J gene lost 1 base, with 8 bases spanning the gap. Germline V gene sequence: CDR1 KGHDR, CDR2 SFDVKD. CDR3 residues: CATSDFRQGTDTQYF. CDR3 nucleotide sequence: TGTGCCACCAGTGATTTCCGGCAGGGCACAGATACGCAGTATTTT.

The chain couples TRBV7-9 to TRBJ2-1; unclear D gene. In germline, CDR1 is SEHNR, CDR2 FQNEAQ (reference sequence). This CDR3 contains 12 residues. The ends were cut back, 0 bases at V and 10 bases at J, with 7 bases in the middle. CDR3 nucleotides: TGTGCCAGCAGCTTAGCGAATCCCGAGCAGTTCTTC. It encodes CASSLANPEQFF.

The chain is built from TRBV27 and TRBJ1-2, with TRBD1 identical over 10 bases. V lost 5 bases, J lost 1 base, and 7 bases stayed unmatched. Germline V gives CDR1 MNHEY, CDR2 SMNVEV (reference sequence). This CDR3 has 16 residues. The chain's CDR3 is CASSPRTGGYNYGYTF. Here the CDR3 DNA reads TGTGCCAGCAGTCCAAGGACAGGGGGTTATAACTATGGCTACACCTTC.

The V gene is TRBV19, the J gene TRBJ2-7; 8 bases agree with TRBD1. Germline V gene lookup returns CDR1 LNHDA and CDR2 SQIVND (reference sequence). The CDR3 extends over 13 amino acids. The J segment lost 6 bases and the V segment lost 5 bases, leaving 6 bases of the junction unmatched. The CDR3 nucleotides read TGTGCCAGTAGTTTCGCAGGGGGCCCCGAGCAGTACTTC. Its protein product is CASSFAGGPEQYF.

V usage is TRBV12-3 or TRBV12-4 and J usage is TRBJ1-4; D unclear. This CDR3 has 13 amino acids. Trimming left V 7 bases short and J 0 bases short, with 6 bases between. CDR3 nucleotides: TGTGCCAGCACTGAGACAACTAATGAAAAACTGTTTTTT. As protein: CASTETTNEKLFF.

This clonotype occurred once. The chain employs TRBV20-1 and TRBJ2-3; 7 positions match TRBD2. The ends lost 3 bases at V and 6 bases at J; junction bases unmatched: 12. The CDR3 length is 15 residues. CDR1 DFQATT and CDR2 SNEGSKA come from the germline V gene (reference sequence). The CDR3, as DNA: TGCAGTGCTAGCCCCTGGGGCGGGAGAGGTGATACGCAGTATTTT. The encoded protein is CSASPWGGRGDTQYF.

CDR3 bases: TGTGCCAGCAGTTACTCGGGATTTGAAGCTTTCTTT. It translates to CASSYSGFEAFF. The V call is TRBV6-2 or TRBV6-3, the J call TRBJ1-1, with D unclear. V lost 0 bases and J 7 bases, leaving 6 bases between the germline ends. CDR1 is MNHEY, CDR2 SVGEGT, per germline. CDR3 length: 12 residues.

V usage is TRBV6-5 and J usage is TRBJ1-1; no reliable D call. There are 13 residues in the CDR3. The V gene's germline CDR1 is MNHEY and CDR2 SVGAGI. V lost 11 bases to trimming and J lost 3 bases, with 16 bases between them. CDR3 nucleotides: TGTGCCGCTAATAGACCCGGCGACACTGAAGCTTTCTTT. It specifies CAANRPGDTEAFF.

The J gene is TRBJ2-7, the V gene TRBV6-1; 13 bases fit TRBD2. Germline trimming cut 6 bases from V and 5 bases from J; bases unmatched to any gene: 13. Germline V CDR1 and CDR2: MNHNS, SASEGT. CDR3 length: 17 residues. The CDR3 protein is CASSAELAGGLNHEQYF. In DNA form, the CDR3 reads TGTGCCAGCAGCGCGGAACTAGCGGGAGGGCTTAACCACGAGCAGTACTTC.

In this sample, this clonotype turned up once. The chain couples TRBV15 to TRBJ2-2, with 7 bases matching TRBD1. The CDR3 loop spans 17 amino acids. CDR1 is LNHNV, CDR2 YYDKDF, per germline (reference sequence). The junction had 9 bases not matched to a gene; V was cut back by 5 bases and J by 0 bases. CDR3 DNA: TGTGCCACCAGCGGGCCCGGGACAGTCCCGAACACCGGGGAGCTGTTTTTT. Translation gives CATSGPGTVPNTGELFF.

The chain has TRBV6-5 and TRBJ2-7; D uncertain. V was pared by 0 bases and J by 5 bases, with 14 bases between. The CDR3 is 15 amino acids. Germline V gene lookup returns CDR1 MNHEY and CDR2 SVGAGI. The CDR3 loop reads CASSYSGRLGHEQYF. CDR3 sequence (DNA): TGTGCCAGCAGTTACTCAGGCCGGCTTGGACACGAGCAGTACTTC.

CDR3 coding DNA: TGTGCCAGCAGCCTACGGACTAGCCGTACCGGGGAGCTGTTTTTT. It yields the protein CASSLRTSRTGELFF. V is TRBV5-4 and J is TRBJ2-2, with 8 bases matching TRBD2. The CDR3 contains 15 residues. Germline CDR1 reads SGHNT; CDR2 reads YYREEE (reference sequence). Trimming removed 4 bases from V and 5 bases from J; junction bases left unmatched: 7.

In this sample, this clonotype turned up a few times. The rearrangement uses TRBV5-6 and TRBJ2-2; D call uncertain. The germline V and J ends were trimmed by 2 bases and 0 bases, with 8 bases remaining between them. The CDR3 has 15 residues. Germline V gene data show CDR1 as SGHDT and CDR2 as YYEEEE. CDR3 protein: CASSFRSPNTGELFF. In DNA form, the CDR3 reads TGTGCCAGCAGCTTTCGATCTCCGAACACCGGGGAGCTGTTTTTT.